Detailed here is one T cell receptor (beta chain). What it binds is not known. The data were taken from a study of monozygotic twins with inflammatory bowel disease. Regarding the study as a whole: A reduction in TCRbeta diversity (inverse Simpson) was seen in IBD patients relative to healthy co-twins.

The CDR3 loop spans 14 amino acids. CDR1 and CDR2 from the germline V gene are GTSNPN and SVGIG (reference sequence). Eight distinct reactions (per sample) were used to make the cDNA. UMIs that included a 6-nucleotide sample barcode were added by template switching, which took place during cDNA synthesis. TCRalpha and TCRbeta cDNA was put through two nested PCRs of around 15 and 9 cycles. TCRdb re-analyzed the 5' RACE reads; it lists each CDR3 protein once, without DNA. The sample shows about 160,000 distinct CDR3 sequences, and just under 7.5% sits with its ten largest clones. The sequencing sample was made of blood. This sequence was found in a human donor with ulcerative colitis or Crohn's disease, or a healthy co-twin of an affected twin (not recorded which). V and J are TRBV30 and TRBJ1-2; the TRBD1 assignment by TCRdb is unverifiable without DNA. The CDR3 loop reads CAWRRHGTAYGYTF.